This T cell receptor beta chain appears in the sequencing data of a study of vaccination and CD4 T cells after COVID-19 (dated by TCRdb to 2022 to 2024). About the full investigation: SARS-CoV-2 positivity had been established in the convalescent patients by nasal swab PCR, and mild disease was recorded in several of these patients and severe disease in one. The convalescent cohort comprised six males and four females, including two Hispanic individuals, seven Caucasians, two Asians and one multiracial person. Participants got two doses of the Pfizer-BioNTech BNT162b2 vaccine (n=8) or two doses of the Moderna mRNA-1273 vaccine (n=2). Post-COVID blood samples were collected from convalescent patients a median of around 100 days after diagnosis, with a range of roughly 30 to 161 days. The time from the second vaccine dose to post-vaccine blood sampling had a median of roughly 72 days and ranged from about 14 to 250 days. The cultures were stimulated with overlapping spike peptide pools from SARS-CoV-2 and from the common cold coronaviruses HCoV-NL63, HCoV-OC43 and HCoV-229E. As controls, cultures received a CEFX viral epitope pool (the positive control), an HIV-1 Nef peptide pool (the negative control), or no peptide at all. In approximately eleven COVID-19 convalescent patients and several infection-naive healthy vaccine recipients, the spike-specific CD4+ TCR repertoire before mRNA vaccination was compared with the repertoire after mRNA vaccination.

Explained via the paper, the treatment or condition label denotes: roughly 11-day PBMC culture with coronavirus spike peptide pools or control peptides (ViraFEST assay). The ViraFEST assay was used in the study, in which antigen-specific T cells were expanded with peptide pools and expanded clonotypes were subsequently identified by TCR sequencing. The convalescent patients' positive SARS-CoV-2 PCR tests fell between March and December 2020, which was before the Alpha, Beta and Delta variants emerged in the United States. Each well held 1.5 million to 2.5 million PBMCs cultured with 9 to 10 ug/ml peptide pools in IMDM containing 5% human AB serum and roughly 10 IU/ml IL-2. Half of the culture medium was replaced with fresh IL-2-containing medium on days 3 and 7. Once the cells had been in culture for around ten days, the EasySep CD4+ T cell isolation kit was used to isolate CD4+ T cells by negative selection. Ficoll-Paque Plus gradient centrifugation was used to isolate PBMCs from whole blood, and the isolated PBMCs were then either used fresh or cryopreserved at -140C. In general, triplicate wells were set up for every culture condition.

The CDR3 measures 13 amino acids from cysteine to phenylalanine. The only DNA kept is the CDR3, 39 bases in frame from the first base. After removal of 5 bases from V and 8 bases from J, the junction retains 7 bases not matched to a gene. The CDR1 and CDR2 encoded by the germline V gene are SNHLY and FYNNEI. The receptor library was made with PCR. TCR sequencing of DNA from cultured CD4+ T cells used the Oncomine TCR Beta short-read assay at the Johns Hopkins FTIC core. The QIAamp micro DNA kit was used to extract genomic DNA from the cultured CD4+ T cells. Oncomine TCR Beta libraries from cultured CD4+ T cells were pooled with unique dual indexes and sequenced on an Illumina iSeq 100. As for how the authors treated the data: Non-productive sequences were removed, and CDR3s not starting with C, not ending with F or W, or shorter than 7 amino acids were discarded. Antigen-specific clonotypes were identified with the MANAFEST web application by comparing peptide-stimulated wells with reference and other culture wells. Positive clones required FDR below 0.05, an odds ratio above 5, and productive frequency above 0.1% in at least two of three replicate wells. Cross-reactive clonotypes were defined as significantly expanded in both SARS-CoV-2 spike wells and at least one common cold coronavirus spike condition. Using R version 3.6.1, CDR3 homology was evaluated through Levenshtein distances (stringdist) along with unrooted phylogenetic trees (ape). TCRdb reprocessed the public reads (quality trimming at Q25 with fastp, clone calling with MiXCR) and kept in-frame beta chains. A single entry per CDR3 protein holds the most common genes and DNA from its merged rows. The authors' filters were not applied to this entry. The sample data list roughly 19,000 distinct CDR3 sequences, and approximately 48% of these were observed just once. Just under 2.5% of the sample comes from the top ten.

With respect to this clonotype: No cognate antigen has been identified for it. The record has no base qualities; no much larger clone is one base away.

General conclusions and limits of the study: An increase in the median number of SARS-CoV-2-reactive clonotypes from around 20 after infection to roughly 39 after vaccination was observed, but the change was not found to be significant. The study included relatively few convalescent patients and did not analyze early timepoints after natural infection. Nearly all vaccine-specific clones in convalescent patients (304 of 307) were mono-reactive for SARS-CoV-2 spike rather than cross-reactive with common cold coronaviruses. In convalescent patients, a median approximately 83% of post-vaccine SARS-CoV-2-reactive clones were detected only after vaccination, and vaccine-specific priming was suggested by this finding.

The sample here was CD4+ T cells from blood, cultured in vitro, taken after SARS-CoV-2 vaccination. The chain uses TRBV2 and TRBJ1-2; TRBD1 aligns with 8 central bases. This receptor was obtained from a human donor who had recovered from COVID-19. The CDR3 has the sequence CASSPGQGSGYTF. The sequenced DNA: TGTGCCAGCAGTCCAGGACAGGGTAGCGGCTACACCTTC.